This TCR beta chain originates from a study of cytomegalovirus exposure and HLA in healthy donors. Study background: Inside one of the first data releases sat 80 million to 95 million unique TCRs taken from HLA-typed donors. Overall study findings and caveats: Overall, some 160 TCR beta chains were annotated as cytomegalovirus-associated. Later on, an analysis found that several of the most significant clusters appeared to be linked to common viral pathogens, which included parvovirus B19.

Unmatched junction bases numbered 7, after V lost 4 bases and J lost 6 bases. The CDR3 runs to 14 residues. Per the germline V gene, CDR1 is SGHRS and CDR2 is YFSETQ. As to this clone: Its antigen is unidentified.

Primers for the PCR totalled 60 Vbeta and 13 Jbeta. The table came from immunoSEQ multiplex PCR; TCRdb's copy has only in-frame clones and leaves some out. The sample consists of 100,000 to 150,000 clones, roughly 82% of them appearing once. Sequencing used PBMCs. The J gene is TRBJ2-7, the V gene TRBV5-1; TRBD1 aligns across 10 bases. The sequence was obtained from a woman in her late teens or twenties in good health and CMV-seropositive. CDR3: CASSPGQGLREQYF. Written as DNA, the CDR3 is TGCGCCAGCAGCCCGGGACAGGGGCTTCGCGAGCAGTACTTC.